These 21 T cell receptor beta chains share one sample of origin, sequenced in a study of T-cell reconstitution after alpha-beta-depleted transplantation in children. Preparation of the TCRbeta library used unique molecular identifiers. TCRdb redid the calling of the PCR reads with MiXCR, one entry per CDR3 protein. The top ten clones hold about 8.8% of a sample with fewer than 130,000 distinct CDR3 sequences, about 9.3% of them seen once. The sequences come from PBMCs from the stem cell graft donor, collected from the stem cell graft. These receptors were taken from a human donor who donated a stem cell graft to a child with acute lymphoblastic leukemia.

In this sample, this clonotype turned up many times. The chain recombines TRBV20-1 with TRBJ2-2; D is uncertain. The CDR3 spans 14 residues. The germline CDR1 and CDR2 sequences are DFQATT and SNEGSKA (reference sequence). Trimming cost V 1 base and J 4 bases, with 10 bases left between them. The CDR3 here is CSARGPLITGELFF. As DNA, the CDR3 is TGCAGTGCTAGAGGCCCACTTATCACCGGGGAGCTGTTTTTT.

In this sample, this clonotype turned up many times. This chain connects TRBV4-1 to TRBJ2-5, with 7 bases aligning to TRBD1. This CDR3 spans 16 amino acids. J gave up 2 bases and V 2 bases, and 8 bases lay outside the gene matches. CDR1 is MGHRA, CDR2 YSYEKL, per germline. The CDR3 loop is CASSQLQQGIQETQYF. CDR3 DNA sequence: TGCGCCAGCAGCCAACTCCAACAGGGGATACAAGAGACCCAGTACTTC.

On this clonotype: A read error may be the cause here, since a much bigger clone is one base away. The rearrangement links TRBV6-2 or TRBV6-3 to TRBJ2-7; maybe TRBD2 (6 bases). The germline V gene has CDR1 MNHEY and CDR2 SVGEGT. The CDR3 extends over 15 amino acids. V was shortened by 4 bases and J by 3 bases, with 16 bases between the two germline ends. CDR3 protein: CASSSRTNGGYEQYF. In DNA form, the CDR3 reads TGTGCCAGCAGTTCGCGGACTAACGGCGGCTACGAGCAGTACTTC.

This clonotype was counted ten times or more. This chain connects TRBV12-3 or TRBV12-4 to TRBJ2-1; D is unclear. The V gene lost 1 base and the J gene lost 6 bases, with 7 bases spanning the gap. The CDR3 loop spans 13 amino acids. The CDR3 region has the DNA TGTGCCAGCAGTTTAGTCGGAAGCAATGAGCAGTTCTTC. It is translated as CASSLVGSNEQFF.

The chain recombines TRBV28 with TRBJ1-2; 9 positions agree with TRBD1. This CDR3 is built from 13 residues. In germline, CDR1 is MDHEN, CDR2 SYDVKM. The junction had 7 bases not matched to a gene; V was cut back by 6 bases and J by 8 bases. Here the CDR3 DNA reads TGTGCCAGCAGCCCACAGGGGGCTTGGGGCTACACCTTC. Amino acid sequence: CASSPQGAWGYTF.

This clonotype came up many times. This chain links TRBV27 with TRBJ2-1; the match to TRBD2 covers 8 bases. Losses at the gene ends were 0 bases for V and 2 bases for J; bases not matched to a gene: 3. CDR1 and CDR2 (germline): MNHEY, SMNVEV (reference sequence). The CDR3 spans 16 residues. This CDR3 is CASSLSQTSAYNEQFF. For the CDR3, the DNA is TGTGCCAGCAGTTTATCCCAGACTAGCGCCTACAATGAGCAGTTCTTC.

This clonotype appeared many times. CDR3 residues: CASSAGQPFYGYTF. Written as DNA, the CDR3 is TGTGCCAGCAGCGCGGGACAGCCGTTTTATGGCTACACCTTC. The rearrangement uses TRBV7-9 and TRBJ1-2; 7 bases map to TRBD1. CDR1 and CDR2 from the germline V gene are SEHNR and FQNEAQ (reference sequence). J gave up 5 bases and V 5 bases, and 8 bases lay outside the gene matches. CDR3 size: 14 residues.

This clonotype was counted many times. The chain links TRBV27 to TRBJ1-5, with TRBD1 as a possible D gene (5 bases). Germline V lookup: CDR1 MNHEY, CDR2 SMNVEV (reference sequence). Trimming took off 5 bases at V and 7 bases at J, with 15 bases between the two ends. CDR3 length: 14 residues. The CDR3 DNA reads TGTGCCAGCAGTATCGCAGGGAGTGTGCAGCCCCAGCATTTT. Protein: CASSIAGSVQPQHF.

A remark on this clonotype: At one boundary the junction diverges from the germline segment, which might be a read error. This chain joins TRBV30 and TRBJ2-6, with D possibly being TRBD1 (5 bases). CDR3 size: 13 residues. CDR1 GTSNPN and CDR2 SVGIG come from the germline V gene (reference sequence). CDR3 sequence reads: CAWRSSGANGLTF. As DNA, the CDR3 is TGTGCCTGGAGGTCGTCTGGGGCCAACGGCCTGACTTTC.

This chain links TRBV29-1 with TRBJ2-3, with 8 bases fitting TRBD1. The V gene's germline CDR1 is SQVTM and CDR2 ANQGSEA. CDR3 length: 16 residues. V dropped 4 bases and J dropped 0; count of bases not matched to a gene: 9. CDR3 in DNA: TGCAGCGTTGTGGTTGCCAGGGGGCTCAGCACAGATACGCAGTATTTT. Residues: CSVVVARGLSTDTQYF.

In this sample, this clonotype turned up many times. The V and J genes are TRBV29-1 and TRBJ1-5; perhaps TRBD1 as D (5 bases). This CDR3 is built from 15 residues. Germline assignment: CDR1 SQVTM and CDR2 ANQGSEA. Trimming removed 4 bases at V and 1 base at J, with 14 bases between. Here the CDR3 reads CSVARFGGSNQPQHF. The CDR3 DNA is TGCAGCGTTGCCAGATTTGGGGGAAGCAATCAGCCCCAGCATTTT.

The count of this clonotype is one. A much more abundant neighbour one base away suggests this may be a read error. J is TRBJ1-2 and V is TRBV12-5, with 9 bases identical to TRBD1. With 0 bases clipped from V and 13 bases from J, the junction kept 3 bases outside the gene matches. Germline lookup yields CDR1 LGHNT and CDR2 FRNRAP. The CDR3 runs to 12 residues. The CDR3, as DNA: TGTGCTAGTGGTTTGGTACAGGGGGCAGTCACCTTC. Its protein product is CASGLVQGAVTF.

This clonotype was detected ten times or more. The V and J genes are TRBV29-1 and TRBJ2-5, with a weak D call TRBD2 (5 bases). Trimming removed 3 bases at V and 5 bases at J, with 10 bases between. This CDR3 is 12 amino acids long. Germline CDR1 SQVTM, CDR2 ANQGSEA. CDR3: CSVDRGDETQYF. Written as DNA, the CDR3 is TGCAGCGTTGATCGGGGAGACGAGACCCAGTACTTC.

At least ten counts were recorded for this clonotype. This chain joins TRBV20-1 and TRBJ2-2, with a tentative D call TRBD2 (6 bases). Germline V CDR1 and CDR2: DFQATT, SNEGSKA (reference sequence). The V end was cut by 6 bases, the J end by 4 bases, with 12 bases between. The CDR3 extends over 13 amino acids. The CDR3 region is CSAVSSVTGELFF. In nucleotides, the CDR3 is TGCAGTGCCGTTTCTAGCGTCACCGGGGAGCTGTTTTTT.

This clonotype has at least ten counts. The chain recombines TRBV7-2 with TRBJ1-1, with 8 bases fitting TRBD1. The CDR3 extends over 15 amino acids. CDR1 SGHTA and CDR2 FQGNSA come from the germline V gene. With 0 bases clipped from V and 5 bases from J, the junction kept 5 bases outside the gene matches. CDR3: CASSLATGGGTEAFF. In DNA form, the CDR3 reads TGTGCCAGCAGCTTAGCCACAGGGGGGGGAACTGAAGCTTTCTTT.

There are many counts of this clonotype. The chain links TRBV20-1 to TRBJ2-1; 7 positions agree with TRBD2. The CDR3 spans 15 residues. The V and J ends lost 3 bases and 2 bases, in that order; junction bases with no gene match: 7. Germline CDR1 DFQATT, CDR2 SNEGSKA (reference sequence). CDR3 protein: CSARPLAATYNEQFF. The CDR3 DNA sequence: TGCAGTGCTAGGCCCCTAGCGGCCACCTACAATGAGCAGTTCTTC.

This clonotype was seen many times. V and J are TRBV20-1 and TRBJ1-4; TRBD1 might be the D (6 bases). There are 19 residues in the CDR3. Germline loops: CDR1 DFQATT, CDR2 SNEGSKA (reference sequence). Trimming cost V 0 bases and J 7 bases, with 27 bases left between them. This CDR3 reads CSARDVRSGGLSGTEKLFF. Written as DNA, the CDR3 is TGCAGTGCTAGAGACGTTCGTTCGGGGGGGCTTTCAGGAACTGAAAAACTGTTTTTT.

The chain has TRBV11-3 and TRBJ2-3; 7 bases map to TRBD1. There are 14 residues in the CDR3. V lost 4 bases to trimming and J lost 4 bases; unmatched junction nucleotides: 5. CDR1 is SGHNT and CDR2 is YENEEA in the germline V gene. The CDR3 loop reads CASSSGQASDTQYF. The CDR3 DNA is TGTGCCAGCAGCTCTGGACAGGCTTCAGATACGCAGTATTTT.

The table lists this clonotype with many counts. The gene calls are TRBV6-2 or TRBV6-3 and TRBJ2-2, with TRBD1 as a possible D gene (7 bases). Germline CDR1 MNHEY, CDR2 SVGEGT. The CDR3 totals 14 residues. V lost 7 bases to trimming and J lost 5 bases, with 14 bases between them. The CDR3, as DNA: TGTGCCAGCATGGGGGGACAGAAAACCGGGGAGCTGTTTTTT. Amino acid sequence: CASMGGQKTGELFF.

This clonotype was observed at least ten times. This chain links TRBV5-6 with TRBJ2-1; D is unclear. Germline V lookup: CDR1 SGHDT, CDR2 YYEEEE. V was pared by 1 base and J by 8 bases, with 7 bases between. The CDR3 is 12 residues long. The CDR3 DNA reads as TGTGCCAGCAGCTTGCGGCGCGATGAGCAGTTCTTC. Amino acids: CASSLRRDEQFF.

At least ten counts were recorded for this clonotype. The V and J genes are TRBV5-6 and TRBJ2-2, with D unresolved. Trimming removed 0 bases at V and 5 bases at J, with 11 bases between. The CDR3 totals 15 residues. Germline-derived CDR1 and CDR2 are SGHDT and YYEEEE. The CDR3, as DNA: TGTGCCAGCAGCTTGGCTGGTGATTGGACCGGGGAGCTGTTTTTT. Residues: CASSLAGDWTGELFF.